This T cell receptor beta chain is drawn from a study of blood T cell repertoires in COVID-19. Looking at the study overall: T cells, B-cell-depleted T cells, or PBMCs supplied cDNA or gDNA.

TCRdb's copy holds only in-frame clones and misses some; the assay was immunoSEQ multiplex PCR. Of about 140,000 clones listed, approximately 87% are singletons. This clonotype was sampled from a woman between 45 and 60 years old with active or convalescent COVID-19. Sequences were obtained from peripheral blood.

The CDR3 loop is CASSIGQVMNTEAFF. The CDR3 coding sequence is TGTGCCAGCAGTATCGGACAGGTTATGAACACTGAAGCTTTCTTT. This rearrangement joins TRBV25-1 to TRBJ1-1, with 7 bases aligning to TRBD1. From germline, CDR1 is MGHDK and CDR2 SYGVNS. Losses at the gene ends were 5 bases for V and 0 bases for J; bases not matched to a gene: 6. The CDR3 length is 15 residues.